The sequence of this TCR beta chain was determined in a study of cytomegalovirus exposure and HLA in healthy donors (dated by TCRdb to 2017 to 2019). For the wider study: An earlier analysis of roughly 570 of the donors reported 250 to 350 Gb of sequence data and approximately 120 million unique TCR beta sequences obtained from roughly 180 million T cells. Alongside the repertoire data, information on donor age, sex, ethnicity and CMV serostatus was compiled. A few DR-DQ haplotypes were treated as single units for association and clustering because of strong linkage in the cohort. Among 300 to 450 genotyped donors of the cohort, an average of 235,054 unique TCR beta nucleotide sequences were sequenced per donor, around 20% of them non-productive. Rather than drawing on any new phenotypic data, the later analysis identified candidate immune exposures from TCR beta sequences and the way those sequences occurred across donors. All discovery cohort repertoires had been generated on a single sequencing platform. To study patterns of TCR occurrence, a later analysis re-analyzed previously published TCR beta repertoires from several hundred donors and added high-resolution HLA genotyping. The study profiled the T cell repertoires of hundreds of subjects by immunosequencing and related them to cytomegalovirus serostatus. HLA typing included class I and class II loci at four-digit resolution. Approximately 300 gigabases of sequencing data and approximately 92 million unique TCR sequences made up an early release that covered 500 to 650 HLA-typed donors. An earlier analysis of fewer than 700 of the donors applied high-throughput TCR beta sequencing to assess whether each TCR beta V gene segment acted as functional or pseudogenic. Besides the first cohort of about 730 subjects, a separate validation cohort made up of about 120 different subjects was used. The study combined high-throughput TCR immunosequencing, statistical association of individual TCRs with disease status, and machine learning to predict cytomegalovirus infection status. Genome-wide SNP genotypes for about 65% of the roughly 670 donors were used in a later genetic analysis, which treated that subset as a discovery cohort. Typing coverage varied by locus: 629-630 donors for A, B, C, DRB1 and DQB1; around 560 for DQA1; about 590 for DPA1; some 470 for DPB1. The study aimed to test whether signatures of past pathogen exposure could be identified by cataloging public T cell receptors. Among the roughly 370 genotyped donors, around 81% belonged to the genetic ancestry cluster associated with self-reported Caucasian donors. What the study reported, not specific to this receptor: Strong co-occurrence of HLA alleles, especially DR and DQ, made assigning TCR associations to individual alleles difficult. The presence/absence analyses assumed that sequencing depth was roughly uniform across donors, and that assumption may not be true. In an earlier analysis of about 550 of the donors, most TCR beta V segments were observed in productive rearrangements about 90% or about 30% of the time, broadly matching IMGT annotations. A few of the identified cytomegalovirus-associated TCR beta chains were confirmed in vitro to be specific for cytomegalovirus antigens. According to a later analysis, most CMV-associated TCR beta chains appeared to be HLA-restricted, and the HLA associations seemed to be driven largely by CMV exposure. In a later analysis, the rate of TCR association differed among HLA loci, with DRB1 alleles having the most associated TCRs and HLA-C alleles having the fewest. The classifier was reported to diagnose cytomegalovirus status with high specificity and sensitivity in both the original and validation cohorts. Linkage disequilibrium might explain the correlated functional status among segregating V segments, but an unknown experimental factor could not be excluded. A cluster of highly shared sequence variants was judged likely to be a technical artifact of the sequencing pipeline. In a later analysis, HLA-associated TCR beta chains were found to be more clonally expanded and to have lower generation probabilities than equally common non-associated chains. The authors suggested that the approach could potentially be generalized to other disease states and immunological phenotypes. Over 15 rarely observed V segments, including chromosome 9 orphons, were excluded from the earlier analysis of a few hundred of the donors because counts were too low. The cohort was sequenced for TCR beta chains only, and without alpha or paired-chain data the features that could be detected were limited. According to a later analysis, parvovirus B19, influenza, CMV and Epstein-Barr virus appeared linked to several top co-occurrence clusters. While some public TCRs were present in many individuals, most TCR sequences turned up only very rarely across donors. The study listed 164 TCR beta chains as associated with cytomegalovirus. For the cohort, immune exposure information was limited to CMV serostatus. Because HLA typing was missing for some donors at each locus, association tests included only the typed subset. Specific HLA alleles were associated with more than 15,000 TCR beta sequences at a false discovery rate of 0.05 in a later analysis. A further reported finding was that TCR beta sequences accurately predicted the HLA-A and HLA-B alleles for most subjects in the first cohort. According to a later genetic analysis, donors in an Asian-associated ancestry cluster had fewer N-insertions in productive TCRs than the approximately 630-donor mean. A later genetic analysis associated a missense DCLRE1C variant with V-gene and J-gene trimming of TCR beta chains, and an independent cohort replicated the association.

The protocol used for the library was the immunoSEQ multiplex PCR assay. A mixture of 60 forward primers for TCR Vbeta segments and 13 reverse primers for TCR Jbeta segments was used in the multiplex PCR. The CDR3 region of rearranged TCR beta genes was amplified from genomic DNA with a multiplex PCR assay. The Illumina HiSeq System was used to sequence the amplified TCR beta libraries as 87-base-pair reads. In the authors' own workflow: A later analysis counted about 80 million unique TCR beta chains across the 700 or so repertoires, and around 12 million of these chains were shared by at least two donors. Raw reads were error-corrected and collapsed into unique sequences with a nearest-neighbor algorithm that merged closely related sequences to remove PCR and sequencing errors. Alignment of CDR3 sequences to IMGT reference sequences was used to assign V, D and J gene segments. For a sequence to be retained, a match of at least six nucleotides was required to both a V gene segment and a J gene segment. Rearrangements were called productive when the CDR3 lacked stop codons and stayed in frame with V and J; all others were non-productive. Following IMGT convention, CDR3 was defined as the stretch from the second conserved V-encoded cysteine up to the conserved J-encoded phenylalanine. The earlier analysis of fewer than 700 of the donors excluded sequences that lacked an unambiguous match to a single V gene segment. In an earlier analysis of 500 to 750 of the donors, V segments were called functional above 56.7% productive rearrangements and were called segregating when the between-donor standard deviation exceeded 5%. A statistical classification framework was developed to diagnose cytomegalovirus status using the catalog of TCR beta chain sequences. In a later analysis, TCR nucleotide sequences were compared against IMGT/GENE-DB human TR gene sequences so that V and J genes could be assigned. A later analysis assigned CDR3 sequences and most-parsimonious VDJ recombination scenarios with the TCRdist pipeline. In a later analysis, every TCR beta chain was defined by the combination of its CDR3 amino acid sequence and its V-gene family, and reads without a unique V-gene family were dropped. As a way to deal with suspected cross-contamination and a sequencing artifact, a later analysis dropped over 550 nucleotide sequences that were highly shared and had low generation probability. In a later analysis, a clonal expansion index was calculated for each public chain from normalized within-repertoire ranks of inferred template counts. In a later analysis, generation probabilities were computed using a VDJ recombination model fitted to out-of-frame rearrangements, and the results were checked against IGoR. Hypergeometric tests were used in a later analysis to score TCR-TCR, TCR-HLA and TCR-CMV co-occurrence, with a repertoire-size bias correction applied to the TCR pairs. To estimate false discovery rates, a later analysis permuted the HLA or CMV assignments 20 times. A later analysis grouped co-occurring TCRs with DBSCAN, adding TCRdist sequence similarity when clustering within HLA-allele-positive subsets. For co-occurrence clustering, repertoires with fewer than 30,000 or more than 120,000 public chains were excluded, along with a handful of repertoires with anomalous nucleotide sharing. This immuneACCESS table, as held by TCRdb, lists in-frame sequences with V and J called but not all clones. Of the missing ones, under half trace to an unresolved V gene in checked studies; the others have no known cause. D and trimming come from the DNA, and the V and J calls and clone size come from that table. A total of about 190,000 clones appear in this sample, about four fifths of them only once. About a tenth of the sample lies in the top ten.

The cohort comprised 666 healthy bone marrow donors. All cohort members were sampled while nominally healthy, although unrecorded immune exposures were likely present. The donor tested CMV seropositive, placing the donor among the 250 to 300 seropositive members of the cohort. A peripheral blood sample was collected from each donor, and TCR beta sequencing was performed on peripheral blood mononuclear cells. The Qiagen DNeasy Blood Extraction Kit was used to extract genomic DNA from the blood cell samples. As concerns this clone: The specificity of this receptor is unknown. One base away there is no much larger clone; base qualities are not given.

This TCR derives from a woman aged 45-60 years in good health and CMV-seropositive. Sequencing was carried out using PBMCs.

DNA sequence: TGCGCCAGCAGCTTGGCTACAGGGGGCGAGTATGGCTACACCTTC. Its protein reads: CASSLATGGEYGYTF. The chain links TRBV5-1 with TRBJ1-2; TRBD1 lines up with 9 middle nucleotides. The CDR3 contains 15 residues, cysteine and phenylalanine counted. The CDR3 DNA has 45 bases and is translated from base 1. CDR1 and CDR2 were assigned from the germline V gene as SGHRS and YFSETQ. Clipping removes 0 bases from V and 5 bases from J, with 5 as the unmatched junction base count.